This TCR beta chain was identified in a study of blood T cell repertoires in COVID-19. Germline loops: CDR1 MDHEN, CDR2 SYDVKM. The V and J ends lost 11 bases and 8 bases, in that order; junction bases with no gene match: 16. The CDR3 is 14 residues long. Original processing notes: Estimation of nucleated cell counts was performed using reference gene primer amplification. Using immunoSEQ multiplex PCR, the repertoire was profiled, and TCRdb retains in-frame clones only, with some absent. The V and J calls and the clone size are those of that table, but D and trimming were determined from the DNA. In the table there are about 180,000 clones, approximately 83% of which are singletons.

The clonotype originates from a man in his sixties with acute or convalescent COVID-19. The sequenced material came from peripheral blood. The genes are TRBV28 and TRBJ1-2, with TRBD1 identical over 8 bases. CDR3 sequence: CAGRQGPTWGGYTF. The DNA for the CDR3 is TGTGCCGGACGACAGGGGCCAACCTGGGGGGGCTACACCTTC.